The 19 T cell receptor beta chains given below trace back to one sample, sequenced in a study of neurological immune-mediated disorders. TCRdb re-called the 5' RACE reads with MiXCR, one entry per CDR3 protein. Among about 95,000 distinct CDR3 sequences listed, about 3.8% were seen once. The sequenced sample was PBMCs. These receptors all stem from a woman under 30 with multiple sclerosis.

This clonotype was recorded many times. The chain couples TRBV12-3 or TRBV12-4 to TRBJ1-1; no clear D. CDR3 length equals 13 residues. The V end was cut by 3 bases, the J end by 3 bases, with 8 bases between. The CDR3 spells CASSFARDTEAFF. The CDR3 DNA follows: TGTGCCAGCAGTTTTGCCCGGGACACTGAAGCTTTCTTT.

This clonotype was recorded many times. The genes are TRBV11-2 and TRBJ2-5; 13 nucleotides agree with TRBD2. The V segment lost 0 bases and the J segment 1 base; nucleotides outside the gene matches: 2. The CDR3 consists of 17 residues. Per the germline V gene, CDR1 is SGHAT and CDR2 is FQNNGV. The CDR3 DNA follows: TGTGCCAGCAGCTTAGAACTAGCGGGGGGGATCCAAGAGACCCAGTACTTC. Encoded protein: CASSLELAGGIQETQYF.

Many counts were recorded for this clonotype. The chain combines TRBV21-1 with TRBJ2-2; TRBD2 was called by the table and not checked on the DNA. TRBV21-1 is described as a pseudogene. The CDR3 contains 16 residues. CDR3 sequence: CASTRSSREDTGELFF. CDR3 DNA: TGTGCCAGCACCCGCTCCTCGCGGGAGGACACCGGGGAGCTGTTTTTT.

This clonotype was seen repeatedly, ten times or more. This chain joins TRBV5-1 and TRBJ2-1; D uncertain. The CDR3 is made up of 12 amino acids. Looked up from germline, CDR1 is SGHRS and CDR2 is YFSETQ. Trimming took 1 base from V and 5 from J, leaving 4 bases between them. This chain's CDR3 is CASSLLNNEQFF. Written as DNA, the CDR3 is TGCGCCAGCAGCTTGTTAAACAATGAGCAGTTCTTC.

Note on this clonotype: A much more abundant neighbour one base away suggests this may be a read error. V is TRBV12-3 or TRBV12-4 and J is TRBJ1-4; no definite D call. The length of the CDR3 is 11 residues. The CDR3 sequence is CVSTSNEKLFF. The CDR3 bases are TGTGTCAGCACCTCCAATGAAAAACTGTTTTTT.

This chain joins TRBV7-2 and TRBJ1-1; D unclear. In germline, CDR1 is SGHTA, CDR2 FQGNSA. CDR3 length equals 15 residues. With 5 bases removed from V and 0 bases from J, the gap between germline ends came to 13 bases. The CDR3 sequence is CASSQSGILNTEAFF. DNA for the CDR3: TGTGCCAGCAGCCAATCGGGAATATTGAACACTGAAGCTTTCTTT.

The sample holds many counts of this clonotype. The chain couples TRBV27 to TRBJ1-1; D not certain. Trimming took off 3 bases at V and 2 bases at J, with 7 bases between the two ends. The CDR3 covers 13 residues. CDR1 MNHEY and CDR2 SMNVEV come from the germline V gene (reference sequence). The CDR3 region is CASSLRTNTEAFF. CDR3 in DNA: TGTGCCAGCAGTTTGAGGACCAACACTGAAGCTTTCTTT.

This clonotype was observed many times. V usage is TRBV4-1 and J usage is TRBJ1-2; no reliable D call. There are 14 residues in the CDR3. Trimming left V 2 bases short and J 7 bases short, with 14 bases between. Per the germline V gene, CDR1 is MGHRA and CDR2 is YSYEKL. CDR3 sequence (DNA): TGCGCCAGCAGCCAACCCGGGCTGTTCGGTGGCTACACCTTC. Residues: CASSQPGLFGGYTF.

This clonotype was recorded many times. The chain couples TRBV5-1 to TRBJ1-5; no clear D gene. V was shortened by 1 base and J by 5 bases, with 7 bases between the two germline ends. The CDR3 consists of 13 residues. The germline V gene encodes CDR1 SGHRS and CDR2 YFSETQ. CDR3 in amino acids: CASSLNGDQPQHF. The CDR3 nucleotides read TGCGCCAGCAGCTTGAACGGGGATCAGCCCCAGCATTTT.

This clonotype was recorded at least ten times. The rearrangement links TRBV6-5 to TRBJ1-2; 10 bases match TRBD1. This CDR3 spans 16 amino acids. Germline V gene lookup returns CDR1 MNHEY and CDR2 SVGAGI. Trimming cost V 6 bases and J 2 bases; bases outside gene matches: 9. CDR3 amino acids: CASRYDRGPPNYGYTF. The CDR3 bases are TGTGCCAGCAGATACGACAGGGGGCCCCCGAACTATGGCTACACCTTC.

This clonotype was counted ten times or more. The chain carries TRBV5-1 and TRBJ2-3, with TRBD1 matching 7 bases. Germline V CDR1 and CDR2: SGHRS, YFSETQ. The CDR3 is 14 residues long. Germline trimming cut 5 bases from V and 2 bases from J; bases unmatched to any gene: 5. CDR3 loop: CASSRTGDTDTQYF. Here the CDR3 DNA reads TGCGCCAGCAGTCGTACAGGGGACACAGATACGCAGTATTTT.

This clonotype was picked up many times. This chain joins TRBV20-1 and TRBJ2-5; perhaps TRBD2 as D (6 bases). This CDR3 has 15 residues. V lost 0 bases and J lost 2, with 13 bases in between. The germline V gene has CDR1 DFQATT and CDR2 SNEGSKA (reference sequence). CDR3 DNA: TGCAGTGCTAGAGATTCTATCCGGGGGCAAGAGACCCAGTACTTC. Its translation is CSARDSIRGQETQYF.

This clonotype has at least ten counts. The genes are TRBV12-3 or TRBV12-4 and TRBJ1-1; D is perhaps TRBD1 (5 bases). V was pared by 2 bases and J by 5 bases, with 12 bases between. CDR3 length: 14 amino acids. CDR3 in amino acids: CASSLWQGATEAFF. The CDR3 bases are TGTGCCAGCAGTTTATGGCAGGGAGCAACTGAAGCTTTCTTT.

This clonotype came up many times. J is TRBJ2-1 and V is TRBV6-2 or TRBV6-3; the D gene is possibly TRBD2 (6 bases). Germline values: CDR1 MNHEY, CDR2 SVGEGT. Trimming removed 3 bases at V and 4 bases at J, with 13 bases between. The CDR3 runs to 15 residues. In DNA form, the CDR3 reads TGTGCCAGCAGTTATGAGGGAGGCCCATACAATGAGCAGTTCTTC. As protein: CASSYEGGPYNEQFF.

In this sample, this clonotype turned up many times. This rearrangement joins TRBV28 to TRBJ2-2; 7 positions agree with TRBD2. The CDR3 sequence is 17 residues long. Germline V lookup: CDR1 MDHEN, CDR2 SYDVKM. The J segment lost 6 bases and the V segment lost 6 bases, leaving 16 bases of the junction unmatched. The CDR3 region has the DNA TGTGCCAGCAGCCCATCGGGGGAGGGTATGTCCGCCGGGGAGCTGTTTTTT. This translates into CASSPSGEGMSAGELFF.

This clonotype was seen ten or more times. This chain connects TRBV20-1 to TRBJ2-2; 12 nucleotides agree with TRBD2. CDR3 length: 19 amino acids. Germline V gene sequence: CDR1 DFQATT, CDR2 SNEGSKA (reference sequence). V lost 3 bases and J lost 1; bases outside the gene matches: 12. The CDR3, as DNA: TGCAGTGCTAGGCCCCCAACCGCGACTAGCGGGGGGAACACCGGGGAGCTGTTTTTT. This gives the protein CSARPPTATSGGNTGELFF.

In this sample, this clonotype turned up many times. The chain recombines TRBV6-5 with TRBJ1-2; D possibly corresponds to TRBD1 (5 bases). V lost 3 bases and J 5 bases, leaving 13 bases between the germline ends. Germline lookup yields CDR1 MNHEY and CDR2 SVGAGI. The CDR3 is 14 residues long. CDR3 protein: CASSYKGPTYGYTF. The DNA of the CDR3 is TGTGCCAGCAGTTATAAGGGACCTACTTATGGCTACACCTTC.

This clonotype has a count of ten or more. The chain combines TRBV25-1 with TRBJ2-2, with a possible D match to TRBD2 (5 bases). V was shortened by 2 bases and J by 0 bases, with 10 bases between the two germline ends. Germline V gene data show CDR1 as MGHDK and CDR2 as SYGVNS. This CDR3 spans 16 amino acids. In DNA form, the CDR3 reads TGTGCCAGCAGTGAAGCGGGCAGCTCGAACACCGGGGAGCTGTTTTTT. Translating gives CASSEAGSSNTGELFF.

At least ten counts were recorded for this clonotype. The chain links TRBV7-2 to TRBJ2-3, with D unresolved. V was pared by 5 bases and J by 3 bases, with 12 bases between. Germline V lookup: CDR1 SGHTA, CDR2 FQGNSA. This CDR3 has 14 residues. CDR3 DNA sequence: TGTGCCAGCAGCCCTCGACGTGCAACAGATACGCAGTATTTT. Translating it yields CASSPRRATDTQYF.